This is a list of T cell receptor beta chains from one sample in a study. TCRdb re-analysed the 5' RACE reads in MiXCR, keeping a single row per CDR3 protein. The sample lists 7,400 or so distinct CDR3 sequences; 35% to 45% were seen once. Sample: memory CD4+ T cells sorted from blood. Source of these receptors: a female donor with breast cancer. Both conserved end residues are part of each CDR3. A D gene is named only where the DNA matches it firmly. Size is stated for part of the rows, as once, few or many counts, or as a class when the clone is expanded.

cdr3_nt cdr3_aa clone_size v_call d_call j_call
TGTGCCAGCAGTGACGCGGGTTGGACTGGCTACACCTTC CASSDAGWTGYTF few TRBV2 . TRBJ1-2
TGTGCCAGCAGCCAAGACGCCAACAGTAGGAATGAAAAACTGTTTTTT CASSQDANSRNEKLFF . TRBV4-2 . TRBJ1-4
TGCAGTGCTAGCGGGGCGGCGGCTGAGCAGCTCTTC CSASGAAAEQLF once TRBV20-1 . TRBJ2-1
TGTGCCAGCAGTTTAGGGTGGGACATTAATCAGCCCCAGCATTTT CASSLGWDINQPQHF . TRBV12-3/TRBV12-4 . TRBJ1-5
TGCCGCATTACAGGGCCACCCTTGAACACTGAAGCTTTCTTT CRITGPPLNTEAFF few TRBV20-1 . TRBJ1-1
TGTGCCAGCAGCCCCACGGGGGGGCGAGGGACCCAGTACTTC CASSPTGGRGTQYF once TRBV11-2 TRBD2 TRBJ2-5
TGTGCCAGCAGCTCGGCCATGGGGTCCATTCAGTACTTC CASSSAMGSIQYF medium-sized TRBV11-2 . TRBJ2-4
TGTGCCAGCGGGGCGGCCGGCTCCCTGGGTGAAAAACTGTTTTTT CASGAAGSLGEKLFF . TRBV6-6 . TRBJ1-4
TGTGCCTGGAGTGTATTCGCGCGCGATGAGCAGTTCTTC CAWSVFARDEQFF few TRBV30 . TRBJ2-1
TGTGCCAGCAGTTACTCGAGTACCCTAAATCAGCCCCAGCATTTT CASSYSSTLNQPQHF few TRBV6-6 . TRBJ1-5